The present TCR beta chain was sequenced within a study of identical twins. General observations from the study: Within cord blood, abundant beta clonotypes carried fewer insertions, but memory repertoires showed no such trend.

Of note for this clonotype: The antigen is not known.

After template switching added a universal primer site, the resulting cDNA carried unique molecular identifiers. TCRdb reanalysed the 5' RACE reads using MiXCR and keeps one entry per CDR3 protein. The sample comprises roughly 720,000 distinct CDR3 sequences, about 20% of which are singletons, and around 14% rests with the top ten. This CDR3 has 17 residues. After removal of 4 bases from V and 0 bases from J, the junction contained 6 bases not matched to a gene. Germline CDR1 reads SGHAT; CDR2 reads FQNNGV. The same sample was also used in a study of T cells expressing NK-cell markers. In that study: Eight donors were sequenced, seven testing HCMV-seropositive and one testing seronegative. It was still unclear whether expanded NKG2C+ T cell clones were HCMV specific.

The V call is TRBV11-2, the J call TRBJ2-1, with TRBD2 matching 10 bases. This clonotype originated in a woman aged 18-35 years in good health. Sequencing input: PBMCs. The CDR3 loop is CASSSLRLAGSYNEQFF. The CDR3 nucleotides are TGTGCCAGCAGCTCGCTTAGACTAGCGGGCTCCTACAATGAGCAGTTCTTC.